This section outlines one TCR beta chain sequence together with its context. Within 2 weeks of study entry, exposed participants had contacted a PCR-confirmed or clinician-diagnosed COVID-19 case. The data originate from a study of blood T cell repertoires in COVID-19. Background on the study: COVID-19 samples from acute and convalescent phases originated in the United States, Italy and Spain.

This table comes from immunoSEQ multiplex PCR, and its TCRdb copy is limited to in-frame clones, with some not included. The table shows approximately 300,000 clones, with 85% occurring only once. This CDR3 comprises 15 residues. The V gene's germline CDR1 is SGHRS and CDR2 YFSETQ. Trimming took off 4 bases at V and 0 bases at J, with 14 bases between the two ends. The sample was PBMCs or T cells enriched from blood (not recorded which). V usage is TRBV5-1 and J usage is TRBJ2-7, with D maybe TRBD2 (6 bases). This TCR was recovered from a woman younger than 45 who had been exposed to COVID-19. CDR3 region: CASSPGLRISYEQYF. In nucleotides, the CDR3 is TGCGCCAGCAGCCCGGGACTTAGGATCTCCTACGAGCAGTACTTC. Full variable domain (missing parts from reference TRBV5-1 and TRBJ2-7): KAGVTQTPRYLIKTRGQQVTLSCSPISGHRSVSWYQQTPGQGLQFLFEYFSETQRNKGNFPGRFSGRQFSNSRSEMNVSTLELGDSALYLCASSPGLRISYEQYFGPGTRLTVT.